These T cell receptor beta chains were read from a single sample in a study of CDR3 diversity in severe acne. TCRdb redid the calling of the PCR reads with MiXCR, one entry per CDR3 protein. The sample has over 90,000 distinct CDR3 sequences, 51% seen once. The sample consisted of blood. The receptor set was obtained from a male donor with acne. Both conserved end residues are part of each CDR3. D genes are given only for firm matches. Clone size is not always given. Where it is, it says once, few, many or a class for expanded clones.

>TRBJ1-1|-|TRBD1|TRBV2
TGTGCCAGCACCGGACAGGGAGACACTGAAGCTTTCTTT
CASTGQGDTEAFF
>TRBJ2-3|-|TRBD2|TRBV29-1
TGCAGCGTTTTGGGAGCTAGCGGGAGTCTCTCAGATACGCAGTATTTT
CSVLGASGSLSDTQYF
>TRBJ1-2|-|-|TRBV7-9
TGTGCCAGCACCCTATCAGGGGATTCTAACTATGGCTACACCTTC
CASTLSGDSNYGYTF
>TRBJ2-7|-|TRBD2|TRBV20-1
TGCAGCGCAGGACATAGCGGGAGAGTGGCTCTAGGACCTTACCAGCAGCGCTTC
CSAGHSGRVALGPYQQRF
>TRBJ1-2|medium-sized|TRBD1|TRBV7-8
TGTGCCAGCAGCTTAGAAGGGGGCAGGGCCTATGGCTACACCTTC
CASSLEGGRAYGYTF
>TRBJ1-3|many|TRBD1|TRBV7-9
TGTGCCAGCAGCTTAAGACAGGGTAACACCATATATTTT
CASSLRQGNTIYF
>TRBJ2-3|-|TRBD2|TRBV25-1
TGTGCCAGCAGCCCCCGGCCAGGGACTAGCGGGAGGAGGTCAGATACGCAGTATTTT
CASSPRPGTSGRRSDTQYF
>TRBJ1-6|many|TRBD1|TRBV12-3/TRBV12-4
TGTGCCAGCACCCCGGGACAGGGGAATTCACCCCTCCACTTT
CASTPGQGNSPLHF
>TRBJ2-6|once|-|TRBV6-5
TGTGCCAGCAGTTACCGGAGGGCAGATGGGGCCAACGTCCTGACTTTC
CASSYRRADGANVLTF
>TRBJ2-7|-|TRBD2|TRBV25-1
TGTGCCAGCAGTGCGGGGGGGATGGCGTTCTACGAGCAGTACTTC
CASSAGGMAFYEQYF
>TRBJ2-2|few|-|TRBV4-3
TGCGCCAGCAGCCAAGATCCGGCATACACCGGGGAGCTGTTTTTT
CASSQDPAYTGELFF
>TRBJ2-1|many|-|TRBV2
TGTGCCAGCAGCGACAAATCCAATGAGCAGTTCTTC
CASSDKSNEQFF
>TRBJ2-1|-|TRBD1|TRBV20-1
TGCAGTACAGGGGAGACCTACAATGAGCAGTTCTTC
CSTGETYNEQFF
>TRBJ2-7|once|TRBD1|TRBV10-3
TGTGCCATCGCCCGACAGGGGGCTGGCGGGAGCTCCTACGAGCAGTACTTC
CAIARQGAGGSSYEQYF
>TRBJ2-7|-|-|TRBV10-3
TGTGCCAGCAGCCGGGCTACAGCGCGCAACGAGCAGTACTTC
CASSRATARNEQYF
>TRBJ2-1|-|-|TRBV6-1
TGTGCCAGCACCCCCAGTTACCCCTCCTACAATGAGCAGTTCTTC
CASTPSYPSYNEQFF
>TRBJ2-2|-|-|TRBV11-2
TGTGCCAGCAGCTTCCAGGAAGGCCAATCGAACACCGGGGAGCTGTTTTTT
CASSFQEGQSNTGELFF
>TRBJ1-3|many|-|TRBV29-1
TGCAGCGTTGACGAGGGGACTGGGTTCTCTGGAAACACCATATATTTT
CSVDEGTGFSGNTIYF
>TRBJ2-1|many|-|TRBV5-1
TGCGCCAGCAGCTTGGGTGGTGAGCAGTTCTTC
CASSLGGEQFF
>TRBJ2-1|-|-|TRBV27
TGTGCCAGCAGCATAAGCCAGAATGAGCAGTTCTTC
CASSISQNEQFF
>TRBJ2-3|many|TRBD2|TRBV6-5
TGTGCCAGCACCCAGCGGGGGGCCCCCACAGATACGCAGTATTTT
CASTQRGAPTDTQYF
>TRBJ1-1|-|-|TRBV20-1
TGCAGTGCTAGAGATGGTGCGAGGGGCCTTGGGGGGACTGAAGCTTTCTTT
CSARDGARGLGGTEAFF
>TRBJ1-1|-|TRBD1|TRBV6-5
TGTGCCAGCAGGCCGACAGGGGTAAACACTGAAGCTTTCTTT
CASRPTGVNTEAFF
>TRBJ2-3|-|TRBD2|TRBV29-1
TGCAGCGTGGGAGGGAGGTTCACAGATACGCAGTATTTT
CSVGGRFTDTQYF
>TRBJ2-7|-|TRBD2|TRBV20-1
TGCAGTGCTCCGAACGGGGGGGCGCAGGAGCAGTACTTC
CSAPNGGAQEQYF
>TRBJ2-2|-|-|TRBV6-5
TGTGCCAGCACCCTACAAGATGATGAAGCGTACACCGGGGAGCTGTTTTTT
CASTLQDDEAYTGELFF
>TRBJ1-2|-|-|TRBV28
TGTGCCAGCAGCCCCCTGAGTACACTGAACTATGGCTACACCTTC
CASSPLSTLNYGYTF
>TRBJ2-1|-|-|TRBV24-1
TGTGCCACCAGTCAAGGGGCAGGCACCTACGAGCAGTTCTTC
CATSQGAGTYEQFF
>TRBJ2-1|-|TRBD2|TRBV4-2
TGTGCCAGCAGCCAACCCGAGGGACTAGCGGGATACAATGAGCAGTTCTTC
CASSQPEGLAGYNEQFF
>TRBJ2-6|-|-|TRBV11-1
TGTGCCAGCAGCTTTATCGGAGTCGCCGTATCGGAATCTGGGGCCAACGTCCTGACTTTC
CASSFIGVAVSESGANVLTF
>TRBJ2-7|-|-|TRBV7-8
TGTGCCAGCAGACAGGTTAACGAGCAGTACTTC
CASRQVNEQYF
>TRBJ1-1|many|-|TRBV6-1
TGTGCCAGCAGTCTACAGGAGAACACTGAAGCTTTCTTT
CASSLQENTEAFF
>TRBJ1-1|-|-|TRBV7-6
TGTGCCAGCAGCTTAGTCCTGGAGGGCACTGAAGCTTTCTTT
CASSLVLEGTEAFF
>TRBJ2-2|-|-|TRBV7-9
TGTGCCAGCAACCAGGGGATTCAGACCGGGGAGCTGTTTTTT
CASNQGIQTGELFF
>TRBJ2-7|-|TRBD2|TRBV7-6
TGTGCCAGCAGCTTAGAAGCGGGAGGTGTCGCGTACGAGCAGTACTTC
CASSLEAGGVAYEQYF
>TRBJ2-3|-|TRBD2|TRBV27
TGTGCCAGCAGTTTTTTGCTAGCGGGATTGGATACGCAGTATTTT
CASSFLLAGLDTQYF
>TRBJ1-3|-|-|TRBV18
TGTGCCAGCTCACCACTTCGTTCCGGGGGGCCTGCTGGAAACACCATATATTTT
CASSPLRSGGPAGNTIYF
>TRBJ1-3|-|TRBD1|TRBV12-3/TRBV12-4
TGTGCCAGCAGCCCCCGGACAGGGCTCTCTGGAAACACCATATATTTT
CASSPRTGLSGNTIYF
>TRBJ2-7|-|-|TRBV27
TGTGCCAGCAAGAAAGGGTTCGACGAGCAGTACTTC
CASKKGFDEQYF
>TRBJ1-1|many|-|TRBV2
TGTGCCAGCAGGCGAGACATGAACACTGAAGCTTTCTTT
CASRRDMNTEAFF
>TRBJ2-1|many|TRBD2|TRBV20-1
TGCAGTGCTCAAGCGGGGGGGCAAGTCAATGAGCAGTTCTTC
CSAQAGGQVNEQFF
>TRBJ2-5|-|TRBD1|TRBV7-3
TGTGCCAGCAGCCAGACACAGGGGGCCGGGCTAGAGACCCAGTACTTC
CASSQTQGAGLETQYF
>TRBJ2-7|-|-|TRBV7-2
TGTGCCAGCAGCTTAGGGTCAGCGTCCTACAACGAGCAGTACTTC
CASSLGSASYNEQYF
>TRBJ2-2|once|-|TRBV24-1
TGTGCCAGCAGTTTGGGCCCGGGGTCCGGGGAGCTGTTTTTT
CASSLGPGSGELFF
>TRBJ2-5|once|-|TRBV6-5
TGTGCCAGCAGTTCCAGGGGTTATGGGTTAGAGACCCAGTACTTC
CASSSRGYGLETQYF
>TRBJ1-2|-|-|TRBV25-1
TGTGCCAGCAGTGAAGGGTCTGGGGGCTGGGGCTACACCTTC
CASSEGSGGWGYTF
>TRBJ1-3|medium-sized|-|TRBV10-3
TGTGCCATCAGCGATTCGAAAAACACCATATATTTT
CAISDSKNTIYF
>TRBJ1-1|-|-|TRBV24-1
TGTGCCAGCAGTTTAGGAGTGAACACTGAAGCTTTCTTT
CASSLGVNTEAFF
>TRBJ1-3|-|-|TRBV10-3
TGTGCCATCAGTGAGTCCGGGGGTAGGTCTGGAAACACCATATATTTT
CAISESGGRSGNTIYF
>TRBJ2-3|few|TRBD2|TRBV5-4
TGTGCCAGCAGCTTGGGCGGGAGCGCAGATACGCAGTATTTT
CASSLGGSADTQYF
>TRBJ2-5|many|TRBD2|TRBV24-1
TGTGCCACCAGTGATTCTAGCGGGAGGAAAGAGACCCAGTACTTC
CATSDSSGRKETQYF
>TRBJ2-1|-|-|TRBV28
TGTGCCAGCAGGGGAGGAGGGAGCTCCTACAATGAGCAGTTCTTC
CASRGGGSSYNEQFF
>TRBJ2-3|many|-|TRBV7-3
TGTGCCAGCGCCCTAGAGCCTAGATTCACAGATACGCAGTATTTT
CASALEPRFTDTQYF
>TRBJ1-5|many|TRBD1|TRBV6-1
TGTGCCAGCAGCGGACAGGGCCATCAGCCCCAGCATTTT
CASSGQGHQPQHF
>TRBJ2-3|-|-|TRBV20-1
TGCAGTGCCCACGGACTATGGACAGTGGATACGCAGTATTTT
CSAHGLWTVDTQYF
>TRBJ1-5|many|TRBD1|TRBV18
TGTGCCAGCTCACCCGACAGGGAAGGGCAGCCCCAGCATTTT
CASSPDREGQPQHF
>TRBJ2-6|-|TRBD1|TRBV7-9
TGTGCCAGCAGCTTAGGACAGGGGGTAGCTGGGGCCAACGTCCTGACTTTC
CASSLGQGVAGANVLTF